Each of the 9 T cell receptor beta chains below was sequenced from the same sample in a study of T cell repertoires in cytomegalovirus infection. These receptors have no known antigen. One entry per CDR3 protein results from TCRdb running MiXCR on the reads. The profile covers some 120,000 distinct CDR3 sequences, with over 9% appearing a single time and 31% taken by the ten largest. Sequencing input: PBMCs, sequenced either directly or after in vitro stimulation (not recorded which). These receptors were collected from a human donor in good health (CMV status not recorded). Some clones in this sample may be carry-over from other donors' samples.

This clonotype has ten or more counts. The chain has TRBV27 and TRBJ1-2; D perhaps matches TRBD1 (5 bases). The CDR3 spans 14 residues. V was shortened by 0 bases and J by 3 bases, with 8 bases between the two germline ends. Germline V gives CDR1 MNHEY, CDR2 SMNVEV (reference sequence). CDR3 in amino acids: CASSLSWGDYGYTF. In DNA, the CDR3 is TGTGCCAGCAGTTTATCCTGGGGGGACTATGGCTACACCTTC.

J is TRBJ2-3 and V is TRBV20-1; no clear D gene. The germline V gene has CDR1 DFQATT and CDR2 SNEGSKA (reference sequence). This CDR3 is built from 15 residues. Trimming took off 0 bases at V and 2 bases at J, with 12 bases between the two ends. CDR3 nucleotide sequence: TGCAGTGCTAGAGATGAGGTAGCCCTCACAGATACGCAGTATTTT. Protein sequence: CSARDEVALTDTQYF.

The chain uses TRBV27 and TRBJ2-5; the D is unclear. V was shortened by 2 bases and J by 4 bases, with 11 bases between the two germline ends. The CDR3 runs to 14 residues. Germline V gene lookup returns CDR1 MNHEY and CDR2 SMNVEV (reference sequence). CDR3 region: CASSLGLRGETQYF. CDR3 nucleotides: TGTGCCAGCAGTTTAGGTCTACGCGGAGAGACCCAGTACTTC.

This clonotype was seen a handful of times. V and J are TRBV29-1 and TRBJ2-3; the match to TRBD2 covers 7 bases. This CDR3 comprises 14 residues. J gave up 6 bases and V 3 bases, and 9 bases lay outside the gene matches. CDR1 is SQVTM and CDR2 is ANQGSEA in the germline V gene. CDR3 DNA sequence: TGCAGCGTTGATAGGGCGGGAGCGGGCGATACGCAGTATTTT. Protein product: CSVDRAGAGDTQYF.

This clonotype has just a few counts. The chain is built from TRBV9 and TRBJ1-2; D might be TRBD1 (6 bases). Germline V gives CDR1 SGDLS, CDR2 YYNGEE. Trimming stripped 4 bases from V and 2 bases from J, with 15 bases between. The CDR3 contains 15 residues. CDR3: CASSLDPGQNYGYTF. The CDR3 bases are TGTGCCAGCAGCCTCGACCCCGGACAGAACTATGGCTACACCTTC. The entire variable domain, with the rest obtained from reference TRBV9 and TRBJ1-2, is as follows: DSGVTQTPKHLITATGQRVTLRCSPRSGDLSVYWYQQSLDQGLQFLIQYYNGEERAKGNILERFSAQQFPDLHSELNLSSLELGDSALYFCASSLDPGQNYGYTFGSGTRLTVV.

In its sample, this clonotype was seen a few times. The V call is TRBV29-1, the J call TRBJ1-4; D not certain. CDR1 is SQVTM, CDR2 ANQGSEA, per germline. This CDR3 has 11 amino acids. V lost 1 base, J lost 4 bases, and 1 base lay in between. The CDR3 bases are TGCAGCGTTGAAGTTAATGAAAAACTGTTTTTT. It yields the protein CSVEVNEKLFF.

In this sample, this clonotype turned up many times. The chain uses TRBV3-1 and TRBJ2-1, with D unresolved. Germline V lookup: CDR1 LGHDT, CDR2 YNNKEL (reference sequence). V was clipped by 1 base and J by 2 bases, with 9 bases between them. CDR3 length equals 15 residues. CDR3 amino acids: CASSQGVGTYNEQFF. The CDR3 coding sequence is TGTGCCAGCAGCCAAGGGGTGGGAACCTACAATGAGCAGTTCTTC.

This sequence joins TRBV12-3 or TRBV12-4 and TRBJ1-3; D remains unclear. Trimming left V 4 bases short and J 0 bases short, with 4 bases between. There are 13 residues in the CDR3. The CDR3 reads CASSSNSGNTIYF. The DNA for the CDR3 is TGTGCCAGCAGTTCTAACTCTGGAAACACCATATATTTT.

This clonotype was observed many times. This chain connects TRBV7-2 to TRBJ2-1, with 12 bases fitting TRBD2. CDR1 and CDR2 (germline): SGHTA, FQGNSA. This CDR3 comprises 18 residues. V lost 3 bases, J lost 0 bases, and 6 bases stayed unmatched. The CDR3 region has the DNA TGTGCCAGCAGCTTGCAACCGACTAGCGGGAGCTCCTACAATGAGCAGTTCTTC. Residues: CASSLQPTSGSSYNEQFF.